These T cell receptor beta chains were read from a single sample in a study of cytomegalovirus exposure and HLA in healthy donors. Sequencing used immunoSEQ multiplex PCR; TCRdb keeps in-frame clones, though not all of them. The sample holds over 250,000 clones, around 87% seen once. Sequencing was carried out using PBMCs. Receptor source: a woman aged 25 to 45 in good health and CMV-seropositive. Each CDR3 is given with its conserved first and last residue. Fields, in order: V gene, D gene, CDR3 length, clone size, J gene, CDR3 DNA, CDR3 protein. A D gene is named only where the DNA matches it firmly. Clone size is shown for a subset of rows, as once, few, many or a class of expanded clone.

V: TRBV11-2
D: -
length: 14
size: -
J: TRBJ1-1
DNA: TGTGCCAGCAGCTTCCTCTCGGGGGGGACTGAAGCTTTCTTT
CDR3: CASSFLSGGTEAFF

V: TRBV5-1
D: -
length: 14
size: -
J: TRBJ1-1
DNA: TGCGCCAGCAGCTTCCAAGGGACGCCGGCCCGAGCTTTCTTT
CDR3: CASSFQGTPARAFF

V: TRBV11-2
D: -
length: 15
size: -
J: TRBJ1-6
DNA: TGTGCCAGCAGCTTAATGAGGTCGGGTAATTCACCCCTCCACTTT
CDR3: CASSLMRSGNSPLHF

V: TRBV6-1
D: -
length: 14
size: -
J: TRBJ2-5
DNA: TGTGCCAGTACCTTCATATTGAATGGGGAGACCCAGTACTTC
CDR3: CASTFILNGETQYF

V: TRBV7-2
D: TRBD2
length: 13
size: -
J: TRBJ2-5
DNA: TGTGCCAGCAGCTCTGGGGACTACGCGACCCAGTACTTC
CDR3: CASSSGDYATQYF

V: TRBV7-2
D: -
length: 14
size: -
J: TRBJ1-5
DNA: TGTGCCAGCAGCCAAGGGGACTCCGGACAGCCCCAGCATTTT
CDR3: CASSQGDSGQPQHF

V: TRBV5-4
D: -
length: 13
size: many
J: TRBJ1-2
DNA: TGTGCCAGCAACTTGGGGGGGTCTTATGGCTACACCTTC
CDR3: CASNLGGSYGYTF

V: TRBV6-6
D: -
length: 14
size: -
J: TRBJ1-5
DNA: TGTGCCAGCAGTAATTGGGGGGGCGAACAGCCCCAGCATTTT
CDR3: CASSNWGGEQPQHF

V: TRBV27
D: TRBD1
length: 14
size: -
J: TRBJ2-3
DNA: TGTGCCCCTAGGGGGACAGGGGACGGGGATACGCAGTATTTT
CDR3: CAPRGTGDGDTQYF

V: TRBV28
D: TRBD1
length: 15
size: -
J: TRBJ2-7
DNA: TGTGCCAGCAGCCGACAGGGATCGGTGGCCTACGAGCAGTACTTC
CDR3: CASSRQGSVAYEQYF

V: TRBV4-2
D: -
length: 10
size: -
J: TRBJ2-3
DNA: TGTGCCAGCGCCCCATTAACGCAGTATTTT
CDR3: CASAPLTQYF

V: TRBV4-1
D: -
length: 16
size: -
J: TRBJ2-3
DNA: TGCGCCAGCAGCCAAGGTAGGGGCTTAGGCACAGATACGCAGTATTTT
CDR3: CASSQGRGLGTDTQYF

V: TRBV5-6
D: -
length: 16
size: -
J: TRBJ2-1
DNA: TGTGCCAGCAGCTTGGCCGGTCAGGTGGCCTACAATGAGCAGTTCTTC
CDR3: CASSLAGQVAYNEQFF

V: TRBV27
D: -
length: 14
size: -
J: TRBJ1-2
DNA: TGTGCCAGCAGTGATCATACAGAAAACTATGGCTACACCTTC
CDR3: CASSDHTENYGYTF

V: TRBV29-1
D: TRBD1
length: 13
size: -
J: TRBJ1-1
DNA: TGCAGCGTACCGAGAGGGGGCAACACTGAAGCTTTCTTT
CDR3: CSVPRGGNTEAFF

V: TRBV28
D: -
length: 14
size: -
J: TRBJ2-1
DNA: TGTGCCAGCAGTTTCCCCGGGCCCTACAATGAGCAGTTCTTC
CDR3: CASSFPGPYNEQFF

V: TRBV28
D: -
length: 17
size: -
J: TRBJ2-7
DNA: TGTGCCAGCAGTTTGGGGCTAACAACGTCGAGCTCCTACGAGCAGTACTTC
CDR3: CASSLGLTTSSSYEQYF

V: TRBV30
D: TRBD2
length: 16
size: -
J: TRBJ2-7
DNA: TGTGCCTGGAGATTCCCGGGCGGGAGGTCCCTCTACGAGCAGTACTTC
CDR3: CAWRFPGGRSLYEQYF

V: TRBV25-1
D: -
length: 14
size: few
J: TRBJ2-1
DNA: TGTGCCAGCAGCCTATCCTCCTTGGGGGGTGAGCAGTTCTTC
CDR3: CASSLSSLGGEQFF

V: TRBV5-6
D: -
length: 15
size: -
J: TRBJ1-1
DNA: TGTGCCAGCAGCTTGTCGCGGGGGATCAACACTGAAGCTTTCTTT
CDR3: CASSLSRGINTEAFF

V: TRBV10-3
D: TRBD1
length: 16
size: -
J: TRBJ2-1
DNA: TGTGCCATAGGGACAGGCATTAGGGGAGCAGACAATGAGCAGTTCTTC
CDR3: CAIGTGIRGADNEQFF

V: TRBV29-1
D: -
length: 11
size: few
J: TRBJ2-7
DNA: TGCAGCGTTTCGGACGCATACGAGCAGTACTTC
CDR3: CSVSDAYEQYF

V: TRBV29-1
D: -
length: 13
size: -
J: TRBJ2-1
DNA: TGCAGCGTTTCCTCCCTTTCTTACAATGAGCAGTTCTTC
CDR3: CSVSSLSYNEQFF

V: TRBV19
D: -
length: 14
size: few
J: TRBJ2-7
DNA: TGTGCCAGTAGTATAATTGGCAGGTCCTACGAGCAGTACTTC
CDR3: CASSIIGRSYEQYF

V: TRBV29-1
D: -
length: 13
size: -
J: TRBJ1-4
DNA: TGCAGCGTGGGGGGGGCAACTAATGAAAAACTGTTTTTT
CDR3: CSVGGATNEKLFF

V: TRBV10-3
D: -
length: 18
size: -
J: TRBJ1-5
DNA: TGTGCCATCAGTGAGTCAGTAAATGGGCTGAATAGCAATCAGCCCCAGCATTTT
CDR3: CAISESVNGLNSNQPQHF

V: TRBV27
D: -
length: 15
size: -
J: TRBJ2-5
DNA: TGTGCCAGCAGTTTCATGAGGGGCTTCCAAGAGACCCAGTACTTC
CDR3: CASSFMRGFQETQYF

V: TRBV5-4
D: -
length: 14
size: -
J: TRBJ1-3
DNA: TGTGCCAGCAGCTTCGGCATTTCTGGAAACACCATATATTTT
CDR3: CASSFGISGNTIYF

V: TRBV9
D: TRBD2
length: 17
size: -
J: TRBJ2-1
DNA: TGTGCCAGCAGCGTAGTCCCGGGAGCGGGAGGAATCAATGAGCAGTTCTTC
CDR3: CASSVVPGAGGINEQFF

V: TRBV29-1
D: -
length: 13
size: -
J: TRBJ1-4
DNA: TGCAGCGTTGGAGCAGGGTTCTCCGAAAAACTGTTTTTT
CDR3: CSVGAGFSEKLFF

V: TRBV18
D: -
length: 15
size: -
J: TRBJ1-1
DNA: TGTGCCAGCTCACCTCTTGAGGGAACGAACACTGAAGCTTTCTTT
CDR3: CASSPLEGTNTEAFF

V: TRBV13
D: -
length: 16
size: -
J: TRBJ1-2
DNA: TGTGCCAGCAGCTTAGGTAGGGGGGGCGAGAACTATGGCTACACCTTC
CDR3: CASSLGRGGENYGYTF

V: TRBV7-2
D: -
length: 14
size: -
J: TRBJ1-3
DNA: TGTGCCAGCAGCTTAGGAGGGGGGGGAAACACCATATATTTT
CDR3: CASSLGGGGNTIYF

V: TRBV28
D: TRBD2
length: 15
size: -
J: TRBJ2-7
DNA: TGTGCCAGCAGTCCCTTCCGGGACTACAACTACGAGCAGTACTTC
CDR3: CASSPFRDYNYEQYF

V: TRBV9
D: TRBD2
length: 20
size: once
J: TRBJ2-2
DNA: TGTGCCAGCAGCTCCCCGACCGGGACTAGCGTTCCAGGGGTGCCCGGGGAGCTGTTTTTT
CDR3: CASSSPTGTSVPGVPGELFF

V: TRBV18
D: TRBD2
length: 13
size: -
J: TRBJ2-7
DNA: TGTGCCAGCTCAGCGGGAGGGCAAGGTGAGCAGTACTTC
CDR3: CASSAGGQGEQYF

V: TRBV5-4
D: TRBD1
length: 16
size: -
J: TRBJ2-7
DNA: TGTGCCAGCAGCTTACGGACAGGGATGGGTTCCTACGAGCAGTACTTC
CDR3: CASSLRTGMGSYEQYF

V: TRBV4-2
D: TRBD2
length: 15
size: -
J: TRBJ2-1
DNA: TGTGCCAGCAGCAACGGGACTAGCGGTAACAATGAGCAGTTCTTC
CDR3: CASSNGTSGNNEQFF

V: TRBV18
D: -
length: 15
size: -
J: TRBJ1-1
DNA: TGTGCCAGCTCACCACCGGCGGGGCCAAACACTGAAGCTTTCTTT
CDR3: CASSPPAGPNTEAFF

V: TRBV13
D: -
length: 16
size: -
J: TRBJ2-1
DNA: TGTGCCAGCAGCTTAAGTGAAGTCGTATATGGCAATGAGCAGTTCTTC
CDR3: CASSLSEVVYGNEQFF

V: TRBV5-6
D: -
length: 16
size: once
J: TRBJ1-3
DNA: TGTGCCAGCAGCCGACAATCCGGGAACTCTGGAAACACCATATATTTT
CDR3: CASSRQSGNSGNTIYF

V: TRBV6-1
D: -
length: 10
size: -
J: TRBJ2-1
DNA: TGTGCCAGCAGTGAACTCGATCTGATCTTC
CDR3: CASSELDLIF

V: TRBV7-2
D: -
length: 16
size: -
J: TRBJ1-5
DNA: TGTGCCAGCAGTCCTGACAGCTATTATAGCAATCAGCCCCAGCATTTT
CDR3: CASSPDSYYSNQPQHF

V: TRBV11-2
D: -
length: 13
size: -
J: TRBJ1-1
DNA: TGTGCCAGCAGCTTAGGGGAGAACACTGAAGCTTTCTTT
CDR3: CASSLGENTEAFF

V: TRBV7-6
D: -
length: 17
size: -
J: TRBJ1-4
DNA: TGTGCCAGCAGCTATCAACCCCCAGCGACAACTAATGAAAAACTGTTTTTT
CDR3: CASSYQPPATTNEKLFF

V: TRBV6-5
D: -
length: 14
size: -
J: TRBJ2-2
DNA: TGTGCCAGCAGTTACAGGGCAGCCACCGGGGAGCTGTTTTTT
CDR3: CASSYRAATGELFF

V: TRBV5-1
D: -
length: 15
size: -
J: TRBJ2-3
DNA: TGCGCCAGCAGCTTAGGGCGTTCTAGCACAGATACGCAGTATTTT
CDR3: CASSLGRSSTDTQYF

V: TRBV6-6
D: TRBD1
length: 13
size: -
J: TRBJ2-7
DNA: TGTGCCAGCAGAACCGGGACAGCCTACGAGCAGTACTTC
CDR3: CASRTGTAYEQYF

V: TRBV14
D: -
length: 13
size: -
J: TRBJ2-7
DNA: TGTGCCAGCAGCCGGAGTATGACCTACGAGCAGTACTTC
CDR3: CASSRSMTYEQYF

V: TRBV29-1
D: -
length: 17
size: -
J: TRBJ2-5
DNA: TGCAGCGTTGAGAGTGGATGGCGGAGTTCCGTGCAAGAGACCCAGTACTTC
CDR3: CSVESGWRSSVQETQYF

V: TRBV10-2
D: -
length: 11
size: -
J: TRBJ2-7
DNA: TGCGCCAGCAGCGCGGCCTACGAGCAGTACTTC
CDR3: CASSAAYEQYF

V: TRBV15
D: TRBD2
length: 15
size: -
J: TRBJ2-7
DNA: TGTGCCACCAGCAGAGATACTAGCGACACCTACGAGCAGTACTTC
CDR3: CATSRDTSDTYEQYF

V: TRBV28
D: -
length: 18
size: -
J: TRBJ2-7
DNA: TGTGCCAGCAGTTCGTCCTTGGGGGGGACAGCGAGCTCCTACGAGCAGTACTTC
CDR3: CASSSSLGGTASSYEQYF

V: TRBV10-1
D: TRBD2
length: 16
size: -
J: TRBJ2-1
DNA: TGCGCCAGCAGTGACCTCAGCGGGAGGAGGAACAATGAGCAGTTCTTC
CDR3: CASSDLSGRRNNEQFF

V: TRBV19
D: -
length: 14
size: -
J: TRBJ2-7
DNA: TGTGCCAGTAGTATAGGCACAGGAAATTACGAGCAGTACTTC
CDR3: CASSIGTGNYEQYF